This is a list of T cell receptor beta chains from one sample in a study of T cell repertoires in cytomegalovirus infection. TCRdb re-derived calls from the reads in MiXCR, one entry per CDR3 protein. The table includes 480,000 or so distinct CDR3 sequences, 11% detected once. Sequencing was performed on PBMCs. The receptors shown here come from a human donor in good health (CMV status not recorded). Some clones in this sample may be carry-over from other donors' samples. The CDR3 runs from the conserved cysteine through the conserved F or W. The order of the fields is V gene, J gene, D gene, clone size, CDR3 DNA, CDR3 protein. The D gene is left open where the match is weak. A row's size may be missing; if present it is once, few, many or a size class.

TRBV6-5	TRBJ2-1	TRBD2	.	TGTGCCAGCACCGGTTCGAGCGGGAGGGGTTTGGCATATGAGCAGTTCTTC	CASTGSSGRGLAYEQFF
TRBV7-2	TRBJ1-5	TRBD1	many	TGTGCCAGCAGCTTAGTAGGAAATACAGGGGGTTACAACCAGCCCCAGCATTTT	CASSLVGNTGGYNQPQHF
TRBV29-1	TRBJ1-2	TRBD1	.	TGCAGCGTTCCAGGGGGAAGGGTTGGCTACACCTTC	CSVPGGRVGYTF
TRBV9	TRBJ2-2	.	.	TGTGCCAGCAGTGTTAACAGCCCCAACACCGGGGAGCTGTTTTTT	CASSVNSPNTGELFF
TRBV7-9	TRBJ2-5	TRBD2	many	TGTGCCAGCAGCTCCCCTCTAGCGGGAGACGAAGAGACCCAGTACTTC	CASSSPLAGDEETQYF
TRBV6-5	TRBJ1-2	.	.	TGTGCCAGCAGTTGGGGTGAGGACAGCGTCTATGGCTACACCTTC	CASSWGEDSVYGYTF
TRBV6-6	TRBJ1-1	.	.	TGTGCCAGCACCAGGATGAACACTGAAGCTTTCTTT	CASTRMNTEAFF
TRBV28	TRBJ2-3	TRBD2	few	TGTGCCAGCACTAAATCGGGGGGGGCCCCCACAGATACGCAGTATTTT	CASTKSGGAPTDTQYF
TRBV10-3	TRBJ1-2	.	.	TGTGCCATCAGTGAGTCGAGCATCTATGGCTACACCTTC	CAISESSIYGYTF
TRBV2	TRBJ1-5	.	.	TGTGCCAGCAGTGGGGGGGCAAGCAATCAGCCCCAGCATTTT	CASSGGASNQPQHF
TRBV5-1	TRBJ1-2	.	many	TGCGCCAGCAGCCCCTACTCCGGGGAAGAGATTAACACCTTC	CASSPYSGEEINTF
TRBV4-2	TRBJ2-3	TRBD2	.	TGTGCCAGCACCAAAAGGGCTAGCGGGGGGGGCACAGATACGCAGTATTTT	CASTKRASGGGTDTQYF
TRBV27	TRBJ2-1	.	many	TGTGCCAGCAATTCCTTTAGCGCGTCCTACAATGAGCAGTTCTTC	CASNSFSASYNEQFF
TRBV2	TRBJ2-7	.	.	TGTGCCAGCAGTGAATGGGACCCTGTCGAGCAGTACTTC	CASSEWDPVEQYF
TRBV5-1	TRBJ1-1	.	.	TGCGCCAGCAGCCTCTCCGAACAGAGGGAAGCTTTCTTT	CASSLSEQREAFF
TRBV27	TRBJ2-5	.	many	TGTGCCAGCAGTTTATCGCAGGGGGAGACCCAGTACTTC	CASSLSQGETQYF
TRBV19	TRBJ1-1	.	few	TGTGCCACCACCCAGGCCCCGGGGGCAGTGGCTGAAGCTTTCTTT	CATTQAPGAVAEAFF
TRBV30	TRBJ1-1	.	once	TGTGCCTGGAGTTTCACTATGAACACTGAAGCTTTCTTT	CAWSFTMNTEAFF
TRBV20-1	TRBJ2-2	.	many	TGCAGTGCTAGAGTTTCGGCAGGATCTTACACCGGGGAGCTGTTTTTT	CSARVSAGSYTGELFF
TRBV20-1	TRBJ1-5	TRBD1	many	TGCAGTGTTATTGGACAGGATAGCAATCAGCCCCAGCATTTT	CSVIGQDSNQPQHF
TRBV6-1	TRBJ2-7	.	many	TGTGCCAGCAGTCAATCCTTCGGACAGATCGAGCAGTACTTC	CASSQSFGQIEQYF
TRBV2	TRBJ2-7	TRBD1	many	TGTGCCAGCAGGGGGACAGGGAACTACGAGCAGTACTTC	CASRGTGNYEQYF
TRBV27	TRBJ2-7	.	.	TGTGCCAGCAGTTTAGGGCTGGTCGGGACCTACGAGCAGTACTTC	CASSLGLVGTYEQYF
TRBV18	TRBJ1-1	.	many	TGTGCCAGCTCGGAGCAGGGTGTCACTGAAGCTTTCTTT	CASSEQGVTEAFF
TRBV6-5	TRBJ1-4	.	many	TGTGCCAGCAGTTACGGCCGCGACGAGGGAAAACTGTTTTTT	CASSYGRDEGKLFF
TRBV6-6	TRBJ2-5	TRBD1	many	TGTGCCAGCAGGACAGGGGCGGTTGGGGAGACCCAGTACTTC	CASRTGAVGETQYF
TRBV6-6	TRBJ2-7	TRBD2	many	TGTGCCAGCAGTTTTCTCAGGACTAGCGGGGGGGCCATCTACGAGCAGTACTTC	CASSFLRTSGGAIYEQYF
TRBV5-1	TRBJ2-1	TRBD2	many	TGCGCCAGCAGCAGTAGCGGGGGGGCCTACAATGAGCAGTTCTTC	CASSSSGGAYNEQFF
TRBV28	TRBJ2-3	.	many	TGTGCCAGCAGTTTCGAGGGGTCGCAGTATTTT	CASSFEGSQYF
TRBV7-8	TRBJ2-7	TRBD2	many	TGTGCCAGCAGCCCGACTAGCATTTACGAGCAGTACTTC	CASSPTSIYEQYF
TRBV2	TRBJ2-5	TRBD1	few	TGTGCCAGCAGGCGACAGGGGGGAGAGACCCAGTACTTC	CASRRQGGETQYF
TRBV20-1	TRBJ2-1	.	many	TGCAGTGCACTTGGGAGCTACAATGAGCAGTTCTTC	CSALGSYNEQFF
TRBV7-3	TRBJ2-2	.	many	TGTGCCAGCAGCGTCGACTGGGGTGGGGAGCTGTTTTTT	CASSVDWGGELFF
TRBV4-1	TRBJ2-7	.	many	TGCGCCAGCAGCCAAGACTGGACCCTCTACGAGCAGTACTTC	CASSQDWTLYEQYF
TRBV24-1	TRBJ1-1	.	many	TGTGCCACCAGCCACAACACTGAAGCTTTCTTT	CATSHNTEAFF
TRBV20-1	TRBJ2-4	TRBD2	.	TGCAGTGCTACTGGGGGACTAGCGGGAGGGAAGGCGGCCAAAAACATTCAGTACTTC	CSATGGLAGGKAAKNIQYF
TRBV2	TRBJ2-7	TRBD2	many	TGTGCCAGCAGTGCCACTAGCGGTACGAAATCCTACGAGCAGTACTTC	CASSATSGTKSYEQYF
TRBV7-7	TRBJ2-1	TRBD1	.	TGTGCCAGCAGCTCCGGGACAGGGGAGAGTAGGGAGCAGTTCTTC	CASSSGTGESREQFF
TRBV19	TRBJ1-1	.	.	TGTGCCAGTAGTGCTCAGGGGCTCATGAACACTGAAGCTTTCTTT	CASSAQGLMNTEAFF
TRBV5-6	TRBJ1-4	TRBD1	many	TGTGCCAGCAGCTACCGGGACAGGGCGAGTGAAAAACTGTTTTTT	CASSYRDRASEKLFF
TRBV20-1	TRBJ2-3	TRBD2	.	TGCAGTGCTAGAGATCCCCGCGGGGGGGCAGATACGCAGTATTTT	CSARDPRGGADTQYF
TRBV7-8	TRBJ2-7	TRBD2	many	TGTGCCAGCAGCAGGGGACTAGCGAGGTACGAGCAGTACTTC	CASSRGLARYEQYF
TRBV7-2	TRBJ2-5	TRBD1	many	TGTGCCAGCAGATCTACGACAGGGGGGGAGACCCAGTACTTC	CASRSTTGGETQYF
TRBV28	TRBJ1-2	TRBD1	few	TGTGCCAGCAGTCCCGGGGACAGGGACTATGGCTACACCTTC	CASSPGDRDYGYTF
TRBV12-3/TRBV12-4	TRBJ1-5	.	.	TGTGCCAGCGACGAGGGGGTAACGGATCAGCCCCAGCATTTT	CASDEGVTDQPQHF
TRBV19	TRBJ1-3	.	many	TGTGCCAGTAGTATATCGGGCCAGGGGCTGATCAGCTCTGGAAACACCATATATTTT	CASSISGQGLISSGNTIYF
TRBV7-9	TRBJ1-1	.	.	TGTGCCAGCAGCCCCTTGGGGCGGAACACTGAAGCTTTCTTT	CASSPLGRNTEAFF